Listed here are 26 T cell receptor beta chains from one sample, sequenced in a study of metastatic and nonmetastatic thyroid tumors. Thyroid surgery took place with no prior treatment in any patient. MiXCR was used by TCRdb to re-call the PCR reads. This repertoire shows some 83,000 clones, around 12% found once; its top ten account for roughly 9.1%. Sample: tumor tissue. The origin of the receptors is a female donor with papillary thyroid cancer or a benign thyroid nodule (not recorded which). Some clones in this sample may be carry-over from other donors' samples.

For this clone: This may be a read error: a much more frequent sequence differs by one nucleotide. The chain has TRBV5-1 and TRBJ2-2, with 10 bases aligning to TRBD2. The CDR3 runs 16 residues. Unmatched junction bases numbered 4, after V lost 4 bases and J lost 1 base. Germline loops: CDR1 SGHRS, CDR2 YFSETQ. The CDR3: CASSLWTSGNTGELFF. The CDR3 DNA sequence: TGCGCCAGCAGCCTATGGACTAGCGGGAACACCGGGGAGCTGTTTTTT. Full variable domain (rest looked up from reference TRBV5-1 and TRBJ2-2): KAGVTQTPRYLIKTRGQQVTLSCSPISGHRSVSWYQQTPGQGLQFLFEYFSETQRNKGNFPGRFSGRQFSNSRSEMNVSTLELGDSALYLCASSLWTSGNTGELFFGEGSRLTVL.

This clone showed up many times. Other nucleotide sequences in the sample specify the same CDR3. The rearrangement uses TRBV6-1 and TRBJ1-2; no clear D. The CDR3 sequence is 10 residues long. V gave up 8 bases and J gave up 6 bases, with 7 bases separating them. Germline CDR1 and CDR2: MNHNS and SASEGT. The CDR3 DNA reads TGTGCCAGCCGGGAGGATGGCTACACCTTC. Translated, it gives CASREDGYTF.

About this clone itself: A read error may be the cause here, since a much bigger clone is one base away. The chain combines TRBV2 with TRBJ1-1, with no clear D. Germline V CDR1 and CDR2: SNHLY, FYNNEI. There are 16 residues in the CDR3. The CDR3 region is CDSHRGSRLLGTEAFF. CDR3 DNA sequence: TGTGACAGCCATCGAGGGTCCCGTTTGTTGGGCACTGAAGCTTTCTTT. Full variable domain (rest looked up from reference TRBV2 and TRBJ1-1): EPEVTQTPSHQVTQMGQEVILRCVPISNHLYFYWYRQILGQKVEFLVSFYNNEISEKSEIFDDQFSVERPDGSNFTLKIRSTKLEDSAMYFCDSHRGSRLLGTEAFFGQGTRLTVV.

This clone was detected ten times or more. The chain couples TRBV5-1 to TRBJ2-5; possible D gene TRBD1, 5 bases. V was cut by 2 bases and J by 4 bases, with 15 bases left in between. From germline, CDR1 is SGHRS and CDR2 YFSETQ. The CDR3 length is 15 residues. CDR3 DNA sequence: TGCGCCAGCAGCTTAGGCGGTCAGGGCGGAGAGACCCAGTACTTC. It is translated as CASSLGGQGGETQYF.

There are a few counts of this clone. With a much larger clone just one base away, this may be a read error. V gene TRBV19 combines with J gene TRBJ2-7, with D uncertain. Per germline, CDR1 LNHDA and CDR2 SQIVND (reference sequence). The CDR3 has 14 amino acids. The CDR3 region is CASRSGVSAYKQYF. As DNA, the CDR3 is TGTGCCAGTAGGTCTGGGGTTTCGGCCTACAAGCAGTACTTC.

On this clone itself: One base away lies a much larger clone, so this may be a sequencing read error. Here the CDR3 omits its conserved ending phenylalanine or tryptophan, so a read error is the likely source. It is unclear where the CDR3 begins or ends on the DNA, so no DNA is shown, and the CDR3 is as TCRdb lists it. J is TRBJ2-2 and V is TRBV7-2; TRBD2, the table's D call, lacks a check against the DNA. The CDR3 numbers 10 amino acids, ends counted. Germline assignment: CDR1 SGHTA and CDR2 FQGNSA. The CDR3 sequence: CASSFIRGLA.

V and J are TRBV14 and TRBJ2-3; D not resolved. V gave up 2 bases and J gave up 6 bases, with 12 bases separating them. Germline-derived CDR1 and CDR2 are SGHDN and FVKESK. The CDR3 runs to 14 residues. The CDR3: CASSQLGTHDTQYF. The CDR3 DNA is TGTGCCAGCAGCCAACTCGGTACACACGATACGCAGTATTTT.

This clone was detected ten times or more. The chain has TRBV7-2 and TRBJ2-3, with D hard to call. V lost 3 bases, J lost 1 base, and 11 bases lay in between. The CDR3 sequence is 15 residues long. Germline V CDR1 and CDR2: SGHTA, FQGNSA. CDR3 sequence reads: CASSFDSSRTDTQYF. The CDR3 DNA sequence: TGTGCCAGCAGCTTCGATAGCAGTCGCACAGATACGCAGTATTTT.

This clone was picked up many times. The V call is TRBV5-1, the J call TRBJ2-1, with no clear D. Trimming left V 0 bases short and J 6 bases short, with 7 bases between. Germline V gene sequence: CDR1 SGHRS, CDR2 YFSETQ. The CDR3 spans 13 residues. In DNA, the CDR3 is TGCGCCAGCAGCTTGGGTTTTGCCAATGAGCAGTTCTTC. Its translation: CASSLGFANEQFF. Combining the CDR3 with reference TRBV5-1 and TRBJ2-1 gives the whole variable domain KAGVTQTPRYLIKTRGQQVTLSCSPISGHRSVSWYQQTPGQGLQFLFEYFSETQRNKGNFPGRFSGRQFSNSRSEMNVSTLELGDSALYLCASSLGFANEQFFGPGTRLTVL.

In the case of this clone: With a much larger clone just one base away, this may be a read error. For the CDR3, the DNA is TGTGCCGGAGGACAGGGGTCTGGGTCCAACGTCCTGACTTTC. Translating gives CAGGQGSGSNVLTF. J is TRBJ2-6 and V is TRBV2; 9 bases line up with TRBD1. The length of the CDR3 is 14 residues. CDR1 and CDR2 (germline): SNHLY, FYNNEI.

This clone appeared many times. The genes are TRBV5-5 and TRBJ2-7, with 8 positions matching TRBD1. Germline V lookup: CDR1 SGHKS, CDR2 YYEKEE (reference sequence). The CDR3 covers 15 residues. Trimming took 2 bases from V and 2 from J; bases not matched to a gene: 6. CDR3 region: CASSLSTGGPYEQYF. The DNA for the CDR3 is TGTGCCAGCAGCTTAAGTACAGGGGGTCCCTACGAGCAGTACTTC.

This clone was seen at least ten times. The genes are TRBV5-1 and TRBJ2-2; D perhaps matches TRBD2 (6 bases). The CDR3 consists of 15 residues. V was shortened by 7 bases and J by 4 bases, with 17 bases between the two germline ends. Germline-derived CDR1 and CDR2 are SGHRS and YFSETQ. CDR3 sequence (DNA): TGCGCCAGCGCAGGAGGGGAATGGGGCACCGGGGAGCTGTTTTTT. Protein sequence: CASAGGEWGTGELFF.

The gene calls are TRBV5-1 and TRBJ1-2; D remains unclear. V was pared by 4 bases and J by 7 bases, with 20 bases between. From germline, CDR1 is SGHRS and CDR2 YFSETQ. The CDR3 is 15 amino acids. The CDR3 bases are TGCGCCAGCAGCCCCGGATGGCCTGGGTTGGGTGGCTACACCTTC. It translates to CASSPGWPGLGGYTF.

This clone was recorded at least ten times. The chain employs TRBV12-3 or TRBV12-4 and TRBJ1-1, with D unclear. This CDR3 contains 15 residues. V lost 3 bases to trimming and J lost 6 bases, with 17 bases between them. The CDR3 region is CASSLVPLQLAEAFF. The DNA for the CDR3 is TGTGCCAGCAGTTTGGTCCCTTTGCAATTGGCTGAAGCTTTCTTT.

The chain uses TRBV7-6 and TRBJ2-3, with 9 bases identical to TRBD1. The J segment lost 8 bases and the V segment lost 5 bases, leaving 5 bases of the junction unmatched. CDR1 and CDR2 (germline): SGHVS, FNYEAQ. This CDR3 comprises 13 residues. CDR3 DNA sequence: TGTGCCAGCAGCGGACAGGGGAGTTCTACGCAGTATTTT. Its translation: CASSGQGSSTQYF.

This clone was found many times. CDR3 sequence: CASSFSSGNQPQHF. DNA for the CDR3: TGTGCCAGCAGCTTTAGCTCCGGCAATCAGCCCCAGCATTTT. V gene TRBV5-5 combines with J gene TRBJ1-5; D is unclear. Germline-derived CDR1 and CDR2 are SGHKS and YYEKEE (reference sequence). This CDR3 region has 14 residues. Trimming left V 2 bases short and J 2 bases short, with 8 bases between.

In this sample, this clone turned up many times. V is TRBV6-1 and J is TRBJ1-1, with D unresolved. Trimming took off 3 bases at V and 1 base at J, with 6 bases between the two ends. CDR3 size: 13 residues. Germline lookup yields CDR1 MNHNS and CDR2 SASEGT. The CDR3 reads CASSEASNTEAFF. CDR3 DNA: TGTGCCAGCAGTGAGGCCTCGAACACTGAAGCTTTCTTT.

The rearrangement links TRBV12-3 or TRBV12-4 to TRBJ2-3; D call uncertain. V lost 3 bases and J 4 bases, leaving 11 bases between the germline ends. CDR3 length equals 14 residues. This CDR3 is CASSFGWSADTQYF. Here the CDR3 DNA reads TGTGCCAGCAGTTTCGGATGGAGCGCAGATACGCAGTATTTT.

This clone was counted a few times. A read error may be the cause here, since a much bigger clone is one base away. The chain carries TRBV20-1 and TRBJ2-5; the D call may be TRBD1 or TRBD2 (6 bases each). The CDR3 runs to 17 residues. CDR1 is DFQATT, CDR2 SNEGSKA, per germline (reference sequence). The CDR3 loop is CSARGARRGPVQEAQYF. CDR3 coding DNA: TGCAGTGCTAGAGGGGCGCGCCGGGGGCCCGTCCAAGAGGCCCAGTACTTC.

The chain couples TRBV9 to TRBJ2-1; D is undetermined. Germline V gene data show CDR1 as SGDLS and CDR2 as YYNGEE. Trimming shortened V by 4 bases and J by 9 bases, and 20 bases separated the two germline ends. There are 15 residues in the CDR3. DNA of the CDR3: TGTGCCAGCAGCTCCCAAACGGCGATCCTTCGTGAGCAGTTCTTC. Translating it yields CASSSQTAILREQFF.

This clone showed up many times. The chain carries TRBV9 and TRBJ1-3; no reliable D call. This CDR3 has 14 amino acids. In germline, CDR1 is SGDLS, CDR2 YYNGEE. The ends were cut back, 4 bases at V and 4 bases at J, with 12 bases in the middle. The CDR3 DNA follows: TGTGCCAGCAGCAGCCCCCCGGGAGGAAACACCATATATTTT. It codes for CASSSPPGGNTIYF.

This clone was counted ten times or more. V gene TRBV25-1 combines with J gene TRBJ1-5; 9 nucleotides line up with TRBD1. From germline, CDR1 is MGHDK and CDR2 SYGVNS. The CDR3 has 17 residues. J gave up 0 bases and V 6 bases, and 9 bases lay outside the gene matches. The CDR3 region is CASRTLRDRASNQPQHF. The CDR3 DNA follows: TGTGCCAGCAGGACACTCCGGGACAGGGCTAGCAATCAGCCCCAGCATTTT.

This clone appeared a few times. One base away lies a much larger clone, so this may be a sequencing read error. The chain employs TRBV5-4 and TRBJ1-6; 8 bases agree with TRBD1. This CDR3 region has 17 residues. Trimming removed 0 bases from V and 7 bases from J; junction bases left unmatched: 9. In germline, CDR1 is SGHNT, CDR2 YYREEE (reference sequence). This CDR3 is CASSLGGQGGYNSPLHF. The DNA of the CDR3 is TGTGCCAGCAGCTTGGGTGGACAGGGCGGCTACAATTCACCCCTCCACTTT.

The J gene is TRBJ2-2, the V gene TRBV7-6; TRBD2 might be the D (7 bases). From germline, CDR1 is SGHVS and CDR2 FNYEAQ. The CDR3 length is 16 residues. V lost 7 bases and J 4 bases, leaving 19 bases between the germline ends. CDR3 sequence: CASNQGTGGSTGELFF. The CDR3 DNA reads TGTGCCAGCAATCAAGGCACGGGGGGCAGCACCGGGGAGCTGTTTTTT.

This clone was counted at least ten times. The V gene is TRBV5-1, the J gene TRBJ1-1; no definite D call. Germline V gives CDR1 SGHRS, CDR2 YFSETQ. The CDR3 loop spans 15 amino acids. Trimming pared 0 bases from V and 4 bases from J, leaving 13 bases between. The CDR3 DNA reads as TGCGCCAGCAGCTTGGGGTCGACGGGAGGCACTGAAGCTTTCTTT. Its protein is CASSLGSTGGTEAFF.

The table lists this clone with many counts. The chain uses TRBV18 and TRBJ2-3, with 14 bases fitting TRBD2. The CDR3 loop spans 16 amino acids. J lost 2 bases, V lost 3 bases, and 1 base had no gene match. The germline V gene has CDR1 KGHSH and CDR2 LQKENI. Written as DNA, the CDR3 is TGTGCCAGCTCACCGGGACTAGCGGGAGCCACAGATACGCAGTATTTT. The encoded protein is CASSPGLAGATDTQYF.